Sequencing of this T cell receptor (beta chain) was carried out in a study of T cell responses to AZD1222 COVID-19 vaccine. The CDR3 is 13 amino acids. The germline V and J ends were trimmed by 5 bases and 4 bases, with 11 bases remaining between them. Germline lookup yields CDR1 SGHAT and CDR2 FQNNGV. Data came from immunoSEQ multiplex PCR; TCRdb stores just in-frame clones and leaves some out. The sample consists of 90,000 to 150,000 clones, around nine tenths of them appearing once. The source of this sequence is an adult in good health. The starting material was peripheral blood, obtained on day 0 of AZD1222 vaccination. The rearrangement joins TRBV11-2 to TRBJ2-5; D gene ambiguous. The chain's CDR3 is CASSPSLGETQYF. The CDR3, as DNA: TGTGCCAGCAGCCCCAGTCTCGGAGAGACCCAGTACTTC.